One and the same sample provided the 21 T cell receptor beta chains below, sequenced in a study of blood T cell repertoires in COVID-19. Libraries were prepared by immunoSEQ multiplex PCR; TCRdb keeps only in-frame clonotypes and omits some of them. The sample includes roughly 260,000 clones, approximately 86% seen only once; the top ten take about 10%. The source material was peripheral blood. The source is a man aged 35 to 55 who had recovered from COVID-19.

The V and J genes are TRBV3-1 (or the pseudogene TRBV3-2) and TRBJ2-2, with D unresolved. V lost 0 bases, J lost 0 bases, and 11 bases lay in between. The CDR3 has 17 amino acids. Germline CDR1 reads LGHDT; CDR2 reads YNNKEL (reference sequence). CDR3 amino acids: CASSQDLGPANTGELFF. The CDR3 nucleotides read TGTGCCAGCAGCCAAGATCTTGGGCCCGCGAACACCGGGGAGCTGTTTTTT.

The chain has TRBV7-9 and TRBJ1-3, with D perhaps TRBD1 (5 bases). This CDR3 contains 16 residues. In germline, CDR1 is SEHNR, CDR2 FQNEAQ (reference sequence). The V and J ends lost 1 base and 0 bases respectively, with 10 bases between them. In DNA form, the CDR3 reads TGTGCCAGCAGCTTAGAGGCCAGGGTCTCTGGAAACACCATATATTTT. This encodes CASSLEARVSGNTIYF.

V and J are TRBV7-6 and TRBJ2-3; 9 positions agree with TRBD2. From germline, CDR1 is SGHVS and CDR2 FNYEAQ. This CDR3 spans 16 amino acids. V lost 3 bases, J lost 6 bases, and 10 bases stayed unmatched. CDR3: CASSLGASGVGDTQYF. CDR3 sequence (DNA): TGTGCCAGCAGCTTGGGGGCTAGCGGGGTTGGGGATACGCAGTATTTT. Together with reference TRBV7-6 and TRBJ2-3, the CDR3 gives the full variable domain: GAGVSQSPRYKVTKRGQDVALRCDPISGHVSLYWYRQALGQGPEFLTYFNYEAQQDKSGLPNDRFSAERPEGSISTLTIQRTEQRDSAMYRCASSLGASGVGDTQYFGPGTRLTVL.

This rearrangement joins TRBV30 to TRBJ1-2; TRBD1 might be the D (6 bases). The CDR3 runs 12 residues. With 0 bases removed from V and 9 bases from J, the gap between germline ends came to 11 bases. Germline V CDR1 and CDR2: GTSNPN, SVGIG (reference sequence). The CDR3, as DNA: TGTGCCTGGAGTGTAGGCAGGGGAAGCTACACCTTC. It translates to CAWSVGRGSYTF.

The V gene is TRBV7-2, the J gene TRBJ2-3; 13 nucleotides line up with TRBD2. Trimming removed 6 bases from V and 6 bases from J; junction bases left unmatched: 9. Germline V lookup: CDR1 SGHTA, CDR2 FQGNSA. The CDR3 loop spans 16 amino acids. The CDR3 DNA reads TGTGCCAGCAGGCTACTAGCGGGAGGGTCGAGGGATACGCAGTATTTT. Its protein is CASRLLAGGSRDTQYF.

The chain couples TRBV5-1 to TRBJ2-7; 7 bases fit TRBD1. Germline CDR1 SGHRS, CDR2 YFSETQ. The CDR3 loop spans 15 amino acids. V trimming: 2 bases; J trimming: 4 bases; junction bases outside the gene matches: 9. CDR3 nucleotides: TGCGCCAGCAGCTTTGGACTGGGACAGAATTACGAGCAGTACTTC. It yields the protein CASSFGLGQNYEQYF.

DNA of the CDR3: TGCAGCGTTGAGTTCAGATACAATGAGCAGTTCTTC. It specifies CSVEFRYNEQFF. The rearrangement uses TRBV29-1 and TRBJ2-1, with no clear D. Germline V gene lookup returns CDR1 SQVTM and CDR2 ANQGSEA. Between the trimmed V and J ends, which lost 3 bases and 4 bases, there was a span of 7 bases. The CDR3 totals 12 residues.

The chain carries TRBV4-3 and TRBJ2-3; 9 nucleotides match TRBD2. Germline loops: CDR1 LGHNA, CDR2 YSLEER. The junction had 3 bases not matched to a gene; V was cut back by 2 bases and J by 0 bases. There are 16 residues in the CDR3. DNA for the CDR3: TGCGCCAGCAGCCAACTAGCGGGGTCGAGCACAGATACGCAGTATTTT. Translating gives CASSQLAGSSTDTQYF.

The chain carries TRBV18 and TRBJ2-3, with TRBD1 identical over 7 bases. V lost 1 base and J lost 4; bases outside the gene matches: 5. The length of the CDR3 is 15 residues. Germline V CDR1 and CDR2: KGHSH, LQKENI. CDR3 amino acids: CASSPRQGGADTQYF. The CDR3 bases are TGTGCCAGCTCACCACGACAGGGCGGCGCAGATACGCAGTATTTT.

The rearrangement uses TRBV15 and TRBJ2-6; D is uncertain. Germline CDR1 LNHNV, CDR2 YYDKDF (reference sequence). This CDR3 spans 18 amino acids. V gave up 0 bases and J gave up 1 base, with 13 bases separating them. CDR3 in DNA: TGTGCCACCAGCAGAGAGAAGCGTGTGTTGTCTGGGGCCAACGTCCTGACTTTC. Its translation: CATSREKRVLSGANVLTF.

This clone turned up a few times. The chain is built from TRBV3-1 (or the pseudogene TRBV3-2) and TRBJ1-5, with D maybe TRBD1 (5 bases). The CDR3 is 14 residues long. Germline V gives CDR1 LGHDT, CDR2 YNNKEL (reference sequence). The ends were cut back, 2 bases at V and 3 bases at J, with 8 bases in the middle. The CDR3 spells CASSQSGNNQPQHF. Written as DNA, the CDR3 is TGTGCCAGCAGCCAATCAGGGAACAATCAGCCCCAGCATTTT.

This rearrangement joins TRBV6-2 or TRBV6-3 to TRBJ2-7; D uncertain. Trimming cost V 5 bases and J 6 bases, with 8 bases left between them. Germline V lookup: CDR1 MNHEY, CDR2 SVGEGT. The CDR3 covers 11 residues. The CDR3 sequence is CASSTPIEQYF. As DNA, the CDR3 is TGTGCCAGCAGTACTCCTATCGAGCAGTACTTC.

In this sample, this clone turned up once. The chain uses TRBV7-6 and TRBJ2-7, with a tentative D call TRBD2 (6 bases). There are 13 residues in the CDR3. Germline V lookup: CDR1 SGHVS, CDR2 FNYEAQ. V was clipped by 0 bases and J by 6 bases, with 9 bases between them. The CDR3 nucleotides read TGTGCCAGCAGCTTAGCCCGGGAGCTCGAGCAGTACTTC. Its translation: CASSLARELEQYF.

This clone was seen more than once but under ten times. Written as DNA, the CDR3 is TGTGCCATTTACAGGGGGGGAAGAGATACGCAGTATTTT. Its translation: CAIYRGGRDTQYF. V gene TRBV10-3 combines with J gene TRBJ2-3; the D gene is possibly TRBD1 (8 bases). CDR1 and CDR2 (germline): ENHRY, SYGVKD. V lost 9 bases, J lost 5 bases, and 15 bases lay in between. This CDR3 has 13 residues.

The V gene is TRBV2, the J gene TRBJ1-2; 8 bases match TRBD1. The V gene end was trimmed by 6 bases and the J gene end by 2 bases; junction bases not matched to a gene: 11. Germline V gives CDR1 SNHLY, CDR2 FYNNEI. This CDR3 contains 16 residues. The CDR3 spells CASSQSPGQANYGYTF. The CDR3 coding sequence is TGTGCCAGCAGCCAATCGCCGGGACAGGCCAACTATGGCTACACCTTC.

This rearrangement joins TRBV12-1 to TRBJ1-1; the table's D call, TRBD1, was not checked against the DNA. TRBV12-1 is a pseudogene segment. This CDR3 has 16 amino acids. DNA of the CDR3: TGTGCCAGCAGTTCCACAGATACCCAAAGGAACACTGAAGCTTTCTTT. Its translation is CASSSTDTQRNTEAFF.

The table lists this clone with a count of one. V is TRBV12-5 and J is TRBJ2-1; 10 bases agree with TRBD1. J gave up 2 bases and V 9 bases, and 4 bases lay outside the gene matches. The CDR3 extends over 14 amino acids. Per the germline V gene, CDR1 is LGHNT and CDR2 is FRNRAP. CDR3 coding DNA: TGTGCTAGCTCCGGGACAGGGGCCTACAATGAGCAGTTCTTC. Encoded protein: CASSGTGAYNEQFF.

The chain carries TRBV5-6 and TRBJ1-1; 8 nucleotides line up with TRBD1. CDR3 length: 15 amino acids. Germline CDR1 is SGHDT and CDR2 is YYEEEE. After removal of 4 bases from V and 0 bases from J, the junction contained 5 bases not matched to a gene. CDR3 nucleotide sequence: TGTGCCAGCAGCCCATGGACAGGGATGAACACTGAAGCTTTCTTT. This translates into CASSPWTGMNTEAFF.

V and J are TRBV19 and TRBJ2-7, with 7 bases lining up with TRBD1. The V segment lost 5 bases and the J segment 6 bases; nucleotides outside the gene matches: 10. CDR3 length: 14 residues. CDR1 is LNHDA and CDR2 is SQIVND in the germline V gene (reference sequence). For the CDR3, the DNA is TGTGCCAGTAGTGGGTACAGGGGTTCTGGCGAGCAGTACTTC. This gives the protein CASSGYRGSGEQYF. Using reference TRBV19 and TRBJ2-7 for the parts outside the CDR3, the full variable domain is DGGITQSPKYLFRKEGQNVTLSCEQNLNHDAMYWYRQDPGQGLRLIYYSQIVNDFQKGDIAEGYSVSREKKESFPLTVTSAQKNPTAFYLCASSGYRGSGEQYFGPGTRLTVT.

In this sample, this clone turned up a few times. V is TRBV14 and J is TRBJ1-1; 8 nucleotides line up with TRBD1. The ends lost 6 bases at V and 2 bases at J; junction bases unmatched: 8. The CDR3 loop spans 15 amino acids. Per the germline V gene, CDR1 is SGHDN and CDR2 is FVKESK. The CDR3 loop is CASSKRTGLNTEAFF. The CDR3 bases are TGTGCCAGCAGTAAACGGACAGGGTTAAACACTGAAGCTTTCTTT.

The V and J genes are TRBV7-2 and TRBJ2-7; TRBD1 is a possible D gene (5 bases). The CDR3 length is 15 residues. Germline lookup yields CDR1 SGHTA and CDR2 FQGNSA. Trimming took 6 bases from V and 0 from J, leaving 15 bases between them. In nucleotides, the CDR3 is TGTGCCAGCAGTTTCGTAAGGGGCGGCTCCTACGAGCAGTACTTC. Amino acids: CASSFVRGGSYEQYF.